Sequencing of this T cell receptor beta chain was carried out in a study of resident and recirculating memory T cells in vitiligo. About the study: Samples were epidermis from two lesional and two nonlesional sites, plus PBMCs. Genomic DNA was extracted from whole homogenized samples, with no cell sorting. The study's findings and limits: Different lesions suggested infiltration by different T cell clones. Clonality differed among vitiligo lesions, with no unique dominant clone.

Germline values: CDR1 SGHDT, CDR2 YYEEEE. This CDR3 has 11 residues. Trimming pared 5 bases from V and 4 bases from J, leaving 7 bases between. Regarding this clone: No antigen is known for it.

Here immunoSEQ multiplex PCR was the method, and the copy in TCRdb shows in-frame clones only, minus some. The table records 35,000 to 45,000 clones, around 90% of them present only once. Sample: blood. The origin of this receptor is a male donor with vitiligo. The chain has TRBV5-6 and TRBJ2-7; no reliable D call. As DNA, the CDR3 is TGTGCCAGCAGTCTCGGGTACGAGCAGTACTTC. Translating it yields CASSLGYEQYF.